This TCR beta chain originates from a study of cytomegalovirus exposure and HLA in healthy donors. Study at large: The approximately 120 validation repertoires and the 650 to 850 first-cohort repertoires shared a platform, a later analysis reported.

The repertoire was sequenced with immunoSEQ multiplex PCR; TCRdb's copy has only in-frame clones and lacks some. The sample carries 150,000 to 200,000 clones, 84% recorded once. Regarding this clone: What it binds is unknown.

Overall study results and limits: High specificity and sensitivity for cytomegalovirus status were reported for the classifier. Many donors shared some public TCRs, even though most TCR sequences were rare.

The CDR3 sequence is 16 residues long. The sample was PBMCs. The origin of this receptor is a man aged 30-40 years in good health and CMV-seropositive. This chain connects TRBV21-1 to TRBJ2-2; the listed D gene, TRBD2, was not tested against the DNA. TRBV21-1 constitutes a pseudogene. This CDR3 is CASSKASSGGTGELFF. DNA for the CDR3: TGTGCCAGCAGCAAAGCTTCTAGCGGAGGGACCGGGGAGCTGTTTTTT.